This TCR beta chain stems from a study of cytomegalovirus exposure and HLA in healthy donors (dated by TCRdb to about 2017). The study in broad terms: According to a later analysis, one platform produced both the 120 validation repertoires and the 720 or so repertoires of the first cohort. The study aimed to test whether signatures of past pathogen exposure could be identified by cataloging public T cell receptors. Besides the first cohort of 500 to 700 subjects, a separate validation cohort made up of 90 to 150 different subjects was used. High-throughput TCR immunosequencing, statistical association of individual TCRs with disease status, and machine learning were combined to predict cytomegalovirus infection status. Results the study describes overall, beyond this receptor: It was suggested by the authors that the approach could potentially be generalized to other disease states and immunological phenotypes. Most TCR sequences were observed very rarely across donors, whereas some public TCRs were present in many individuals. Subsequent analysis determined that TCRs grouped into clusters in the first cohort also showed a tendency toward co-occurrence across the approximately 110 validation repertoires, and roughly 94% of cluster scores exceeded 0. The classifier was reported to diagnose cytomegalovirus status with high specificity and sensitivity in both the original and validation cohorts. In the study, 164 TCR beta chains were listed as associated with cytomegalovirus. In vitro tests confirmed that a few of the cytomegalovirus-associated TCR beta chains recognize cytomegalovirus antigens. The validation cohort had no HLA typing available for a later analysis, so co-occurrence within that cohort was assessed over all 130 or so repertoires.

Library method: the immunoSEQ multiplex PCR assay. Under the source paper's analysis protocol: A statistical classification framework was developed to diagnose cytomegalovirus status using the catalog of TCR beta chain sequences. TCRdb provides this immuneACCESS table in a form limited to in-frame rearrangements. Some clones are lacking; in checked studies, under half of them reflect an unresolved V gene, and why the rest are absent is not known. D and trimming come from the DNA, and the V and J calls and clone size come from that table. The sample table contains hundreds of thousands of clones; only one count was recorded for about 90% of them. 2.5% to 3.5% of the sample goes to the ten largest clones. Comment on this clone: The target of this receptor is not known. No per-base quality is available; no much larger clone lies one base away.

Donors formed part of the validation cohort, which comprised 95 to 150 subjects and was distinct from the first cohort of fewer than 750 subjects. The CDR3 starts with the cysteine, ends with the phenylalanine, and has 15 residues. Only CDR3 DNA remains: 45 bases, in frame from the first base. The germline V gene specifies SGHRS as CDR1 and YFSETQ as CDR2. Deletion took 0 bases off V and 4 bases off J, with a span of 11 bases between the germline ends. Sequencing was performed on PBMCs. This clonotype was sampled from a woman in her thirties in good health and CMV-seronegative. In this chain, TRBV5-1 is recombined with TRBJ1-5; the D gene is possibly TRBD1, with 5 bases matching. CDR3 sequence: CASSLAGDPNQPQHF. DNA sequence: TGCGCCAGCAGCTTGGCCGGGGACCCGAATCAGCCCCAGCATTTT. With the rest looked up from the reference TRBV5-1 and TRBJ1-5 genes rather than sequenced, the full variable domain is KAGVTQTPRYLIKTRGQQVTLSCSPISGHRSVSWYQQTPGQGLQFLFEYFSETQRNKGNFPGRFSGRQFSNSRSEMNVSTLELGDSALYLCASSLAGDPNQPQHFGDGTRLSIL.